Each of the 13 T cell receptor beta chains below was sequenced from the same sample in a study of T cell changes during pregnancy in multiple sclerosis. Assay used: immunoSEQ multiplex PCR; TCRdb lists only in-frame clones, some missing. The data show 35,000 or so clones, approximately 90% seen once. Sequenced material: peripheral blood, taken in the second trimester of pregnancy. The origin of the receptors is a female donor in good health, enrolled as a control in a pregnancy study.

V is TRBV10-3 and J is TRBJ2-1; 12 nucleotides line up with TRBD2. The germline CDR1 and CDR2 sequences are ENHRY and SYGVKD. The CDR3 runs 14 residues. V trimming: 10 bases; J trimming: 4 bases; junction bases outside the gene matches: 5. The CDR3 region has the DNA TGTGCCACCATTCTAGCGGGAGGGTACAATGAGCAGTTCTTC. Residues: CATILAGGYNEQFF.

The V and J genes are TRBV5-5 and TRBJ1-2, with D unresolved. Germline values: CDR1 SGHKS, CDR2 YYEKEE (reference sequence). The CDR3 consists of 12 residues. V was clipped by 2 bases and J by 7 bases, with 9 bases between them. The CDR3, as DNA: TGTGCCAGCAGCTTTCGTGGAGCTGGCTACACCTTC. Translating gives CASSFRGAGYTF.

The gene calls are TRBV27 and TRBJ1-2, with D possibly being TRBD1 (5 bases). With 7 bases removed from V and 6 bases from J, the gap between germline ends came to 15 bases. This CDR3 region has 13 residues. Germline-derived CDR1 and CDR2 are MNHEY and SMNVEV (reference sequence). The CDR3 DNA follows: TGTGCCAGCACCAGAATTCGGGGGGATGGCTACACCTTC. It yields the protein CASTRIRGDGYTF.

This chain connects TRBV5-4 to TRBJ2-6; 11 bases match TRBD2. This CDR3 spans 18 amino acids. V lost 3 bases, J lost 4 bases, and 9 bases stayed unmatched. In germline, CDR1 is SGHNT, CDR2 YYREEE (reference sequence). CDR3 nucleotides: TGTGCCAGCAGCTGGGGTAGCGGGGGGGCAACAGGGGCCAACGTCCTGACTTTC. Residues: CASSWGSGGATGANVLTF.

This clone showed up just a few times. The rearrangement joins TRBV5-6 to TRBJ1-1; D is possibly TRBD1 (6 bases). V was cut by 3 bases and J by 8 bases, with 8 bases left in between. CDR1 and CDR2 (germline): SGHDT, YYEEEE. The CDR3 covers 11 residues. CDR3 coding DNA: TGTGCCAGCAGCTACGGGACAGAAGCTTTCTTT. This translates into CASSYGTEAFF.

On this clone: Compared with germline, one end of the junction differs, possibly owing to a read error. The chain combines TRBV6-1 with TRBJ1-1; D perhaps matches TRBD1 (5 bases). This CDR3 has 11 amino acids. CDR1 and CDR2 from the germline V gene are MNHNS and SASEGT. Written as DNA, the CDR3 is TGTGCCAGCAGCGCGGGACCTGAGGCTTTCTTT. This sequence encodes CASSAGPEAFF.

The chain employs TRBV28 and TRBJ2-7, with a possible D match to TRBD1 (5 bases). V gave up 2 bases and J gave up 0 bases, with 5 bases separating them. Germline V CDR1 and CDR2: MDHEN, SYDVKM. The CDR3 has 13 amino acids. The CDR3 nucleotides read TGTGCCAGCAGTTTAACAGGCTCCTACGAGCAGTACTTC. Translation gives CASSLTGSYEQYF.

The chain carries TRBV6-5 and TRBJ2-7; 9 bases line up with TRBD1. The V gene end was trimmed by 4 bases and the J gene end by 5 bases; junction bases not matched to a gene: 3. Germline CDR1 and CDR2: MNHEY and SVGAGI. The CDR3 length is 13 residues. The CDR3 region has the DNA TGTGCCAGCAGTTCGGGACAGGGAAACGAGCAGTACTTC. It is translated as CASSSGQGNEQYF.

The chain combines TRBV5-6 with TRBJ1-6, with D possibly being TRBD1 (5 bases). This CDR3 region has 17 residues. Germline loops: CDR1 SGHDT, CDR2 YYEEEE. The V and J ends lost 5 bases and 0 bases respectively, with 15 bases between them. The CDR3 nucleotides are TGTGCCAGCAGGCATACAGGATCGAGCTCCTATAATTCACCCCTCCACTTT. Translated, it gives CASRHTGSSSYNSPLHF.

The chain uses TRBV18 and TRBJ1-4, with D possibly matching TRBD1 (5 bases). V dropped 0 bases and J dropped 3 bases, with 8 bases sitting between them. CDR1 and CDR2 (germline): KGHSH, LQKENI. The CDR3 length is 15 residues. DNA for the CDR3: TGTGCCAGCTCACCACCATCAGGGTCTAATGAAAAACTGTTTTTT. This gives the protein CASSPPSGSNEKLFF.

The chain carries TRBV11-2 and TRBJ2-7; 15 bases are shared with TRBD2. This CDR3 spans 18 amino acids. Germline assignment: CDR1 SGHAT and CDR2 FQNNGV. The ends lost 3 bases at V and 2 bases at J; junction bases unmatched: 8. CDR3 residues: CASSFGTSGGHVTYEQYF. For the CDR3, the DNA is TGTGCCAGCAGCTTCGGGACTAGCGGGGGGCACGTTACCTACGAGCAGTACTTC.

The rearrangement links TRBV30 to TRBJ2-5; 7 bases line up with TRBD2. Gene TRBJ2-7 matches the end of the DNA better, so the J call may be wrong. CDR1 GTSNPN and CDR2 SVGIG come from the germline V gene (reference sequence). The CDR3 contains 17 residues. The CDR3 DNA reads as TGTGCCTGGAGGGATCCCGCCCCCGGACTAGGTCCCTACGAGCAGTACTTC. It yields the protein CAWRDPAPGLGPYEQYF.

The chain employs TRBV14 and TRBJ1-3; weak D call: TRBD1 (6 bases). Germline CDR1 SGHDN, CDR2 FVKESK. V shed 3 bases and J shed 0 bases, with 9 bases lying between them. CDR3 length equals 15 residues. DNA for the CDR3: TGTGCCAGCAGCCACACAGGGTCCTCTGGAAACACCATATATTTT. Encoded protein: CASSHTGSSGNTIYF.